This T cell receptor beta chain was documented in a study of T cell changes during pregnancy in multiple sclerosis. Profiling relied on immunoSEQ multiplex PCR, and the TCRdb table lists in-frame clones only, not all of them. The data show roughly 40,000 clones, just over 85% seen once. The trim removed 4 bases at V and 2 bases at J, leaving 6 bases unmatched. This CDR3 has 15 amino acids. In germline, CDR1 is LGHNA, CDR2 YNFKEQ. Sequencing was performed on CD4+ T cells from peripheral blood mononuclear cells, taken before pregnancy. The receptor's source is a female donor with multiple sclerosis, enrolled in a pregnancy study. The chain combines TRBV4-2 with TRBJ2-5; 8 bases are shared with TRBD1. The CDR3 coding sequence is TGTGCCAGCAGCCCCGAAGGGACAGGTCAAGAGACCCAGTACTTC. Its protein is CASSPEGTGQETQYF.